These 31 T cell receptor beta chains were sequenced from one sample in a study of cytomegalovirus exposure and HLA in healthy donors. TCRdb keeps only in-frame clones here, not all; method: immunoSEQ multiplex PCR. The sample consists of approximately 110,000 clones, about 94% of them appearing once. Sequenced material: PBMCs. These TCRs come from a woman under 30 in good health and CMV-seronegative.

The chain has TRBV7-9 and TRBJ2-7, with TRBD1 identical over 7 bases. The V and J ends lost 5 bases and 4 bases, in that order; junction bases with no gene match: 8. CDR1 and CDR2 (germline): SEHNR, FQNEAQ (reference sequence). The CDR3 is made up of 14 amino acids. The CDR3 nucleotides are TGTGCCAGCAGCCGAACAGGGGCCGGGTACGAGCAGTACTTC. This codes for CASSRTGAGYEQYF.

V gene TRBV5-1 combines with J gene TRBJ2-3, with TRBD2 matching 12 bases. Per the germline V gene, CDR1 is SGHRS and CDR2 is YFSETQ. The V gene end was trimmed by 4 bases and the J gene end by 6 bases; junction bases not matched to a gene: 9. This CDR3 is built from 16 residues. The CDR3 nucleotides are TGCGCCAGCAGCCCGGGACTAGCGGGCCGCGCGGATACGCAGTATTTT. As protein: CASSPGLAGRADTQYF.

The rearrangement uses TRBV21-1 and TRBJ2-2; the DNA was not compared with TRBD2, the D call given in the table. TRBV21-1 is tagged as a pseudogene. The CDR3 spans 14 residues. CDR3 DNA sequence: TGTGCCATGGATAGCGACTCGAACACCGGGGAGCTGTTTTTT. It yields the protein CAMDSDSNTGELFF.

The genes are TRBV5-1 and TRBJ2-5, with 11 bases identical to TRBD1. CDR1 and CDR2 (germline): SGHRS, YFSETQ. The CDR3 consists of 16 residues. V was clipped by 4 bases and J by 0 bases; unmatched bases: 5. CDR3 region: CASSGRDRGYQETQYF. The DNA for the CDR3 is TGCGCCAGCAGCGGGCGGGACAGGGGGTACCAAGAGACCCAGTACTTC.

The rearrangement uses TRBV30 and TRBJ2-2; TRBD1 matches at 7 bases. V shed 2 bases, J shed 4 bases, and the junction held 4 bases outside the gene matches. Germline lookup yields CDR1 GTSNPN and CDR2 SVGIG (reference sequence). The CDR3 is 14 residues long. The CDR3: CAWSIRTGTGELFF. In nucleotides, the CDR3 is TGTGCCTGGAGTATCCGGACAGGCACCGGGGAGCTGTTTTTT.

The chain is built from TRBV5-6 and TRBJ2-7, with TRBD1 identical over 7 bases. The CDR3 loop spans 15 amino acids. Germline loops: CDR1 SGHDT, CDR2 YYEEEE. J gave up 13 bases and V 2 bases, and 18 bases lay outside the gene matches. The CDR3 coding sequence is TGTGCCAGCAGCTTCCGAACCTGGGACAGAATCCCAGGCTACTTC. Translated: CASSFRTWDRIPGYF.

This chain joins TRBV7-7 and TRBJ2-5; TRBD2 agrees at 8 bases. The junction had 18 bases not matched to a gene; V was cut back by 5 bases and J by 4 bases. The CDR3 has 18 residues. Germline lookup yields CDR1 SSHAT and CDR2 FNYEAQ (reference sequence). The DNA for the CDR3 is TGTGCCAGCAGCGCCCTCCGGGAGGGCGGGGGTGCAAGAGAGACCCAGTACTTC. It encodes CASSALREGGGARETQYF.

This clone has just one count. The chain uses TRBV30 and TRBJ2-5; D is possibly TRBD1 (5 bases). Germline values: CDR1 GTSNPN, CDR2 SVGIG (reference sequence). CDR3 size: 12 residues. Trimming took off 0 bases at V and 9 bases at J, with 11 bases between the two ends. The CDR3 DNA follows: TGTGCCTGGAGTGTACACGAAGGGGCCCAGTACTTC. It codes for CAWSVHEGAQYF.

This chain joins TRBV5-6 and TRBJ2-1; 9 bases match TRBD2. The V and J ends lost 0 bases and 10 bases, in that order; junction bases with no gene match: 5. Germline loops: CDR1 SGHDT, CDR2 YYEEEE. The CDR3 consists of 14 residues. The CDR3 here is CASSLVSGGGEQFF. CDR3 nucleotide sequence: TGTGCCAGCAGCTTGGTTAGCGGGGGAGGGGAGCAGTTCTTC.

The chain combines TRBV10-3 with TRBJ1-6; TRBD1 aligns across 8 bases. Germline V CDR1 and CDR2: ENHRY, SYGVKD. The ends lost 3 bases at V and 10 bases at J; junction bases unmatched: 8. The CDR3 covers 15 residues. The CDR3 here is CAISELDREGSPLHF. CDR3 nucleotides: TGTGCCATCAGTGAATTGGACAGGGAGGGCTCACCCCTCCACTTT.

The rearrangement uses TRBV10-3 and TRBJ2-3, with 10 bases that match TRBD1. Losses at the gene ends were 6 bases for V and 2 bases for J; bases not matched to a gene: 14. The CDR3 runs to 18 residues. The germline V gene has CDR1 ENHRY and CDR2 SYGVKD. The CDR3 coding sequence is TGTGCCATCAGGCAGGATTTTGGGACAGGGGTGACCACAGATACGCAGTATTTT. Translation: CAIRQDFGTGVTTDTQYF.

The chain joins TRBV2 to TRBJ1-1, with a tentative D call TRBD1 (5 bases). Germline V gene lookup returns CDR1 SNHLY and CDR2 FYNNEI. The CDR3 is 14 amino acids. Deletions cut 1 base from V and 6 bases from J, with 12 bases between. This CDR3 is CASSEVGTSSEAFF. The CDR3 nucleotides are TGTGCCAGCAGTGAAGTTGGGACTTCCTCTGAAGCTTTCTTT.

The chain is built from TRBV6-1 and TRBJ2-7; TRBD1 is a possible D gene (6 bases). The CDR3 is 13 amino acids. CDR1 is MNHNS and CDR2 is SASEGT in the germline V gene. The V end lost 4 bases, the J end lost 4 bases, and 11 bases lay between the germline ends. The CDR3 bases are TGTGCCAGCAGTGGGACAGTTCAGTACGAGCAGTACTTC. It encodes CASSGTVQYEQYF.

The chain combines TRBV7-9 with TRBJ1-1; D is perhaps TRBD1 (5 bases). Trimming took 9 bases from V and 1 from J, leaving 15 bases between them. CDR1 is SEHNR and CDR2 is FQNEAQ in the germline V gene (reference sequence). The CDR3 is made up of 14 amino acids. CDR3 sequence (DNA): TGTGCCAGTTCGGAGGGGTTGGGGAACACTGAAGCTTTCTTT. This translates into CASSEGLGNTEAFF.

CDR3 sequence: CASSLALAGATDTQYF. The CDR3 DNA sequence: TGTGCCAGCAGCTTAGCACTAGCGGGAGCCACAGATACGCAGTATTTT. J is TRBJ2-3 and V is TRBV11-2, with 11 bases fitting TRBD2. The J segment lost 2 bases and the V segment lost 1 base, leaving 2 bases of the junction unmatched. This CDR3 has 16 amino acids. The germline gives CDR1 SGHAT, CDR2 FQNNGV.

This chain links TRBV28 with TRBJ1-2, with D perhaps TRBD1 (6 bases). The ends were cut back, 6 bases at V and 3 bases at J, with 14 bases in the middle. Per the germline V gene, CDR1 is MDHEN and CDR2 is SYDVKM. The CDR3 loop spans 14 amino acids. The CDR3 DNA reads TGTGCCAGCAGGGGCCCGGCAGGGGACTATGGCTACACCTTC. Its translation: CASRGPAGDYGYTF.

The chain joins TRBV28 to TRBJ1-5; D might be TRBD1 (5 bases). The germline V and J ends were trimmed by 7 bases and 8 bases, with 18 bases remaining between them. The CDR3 extends over 14 amino acids. The germline V gene has CDR1 MDHEN and CDR2 SYDVKM. The CDR3 region is CASTRRAPAEPQHF. The CDR3 DNA reads TGTGCCAGCACCCGCAGGGCACCCGCTGAGCCCCAGCATTTT.

The rearrangement uses TRBV29-1 and TRBJ1-4, with TRBD1 identical over 9 bases. The junction had 6 bases not matched to a gene; V was cut back by 5 bases and J by 8 bases. Looked up from germline, CDR1 is SQVTM and CDR2 is ANQGSEA. The CDR3 has 13 amino acids. For the CDR3, the DNA is TGCAGCGTTACCGGGGACAGGGAAGAAAAACTGTTTTTT. Protein sequence: CSVTGDREEKLFF.

The chain combines TRBV5-6 with TRBJ2-7, with TRBD1 matching over 8 bases. CDR3 length: 14 amino acids. From germline, CDR1 is SGHDT and CDR2 YYEEEE. V trimming: 7 bases; J trimming: 2 bases; junction bases outside the gene matches: 8. The CDR3 coding sequence is TGTGCCAGCCAACCGGGACAGGCCACCTACGAGCAGTACTTC. It specifies CASQPGQATYEQYF. Using reference TRBV5-6 and TRBJ2-7 for the parts outside the CDR3, the full variable domain is DAGVTQSPTHLIKTRGQQVTLRCSPKSGHDTVSWYQQALGQGPQFIFQYYEEEERQRGNFPDRFSGHQFPNYSSELNVNALLLGDSALYLCASQPGQATYEQYFGPGTRLTVT.

This chain joins TRBV5-4 and TRBJ1-2; perhaps TRBD1 as D (6 bases). Germline V gene sequence: CDR1 SGHNT, CDR2 YYREEE (reference sequence). V lost 1 base to trimming and J lost 4 bases, with 14 bases between them. The length of the CDR3 is 15 residues. The CDR3, as DNA: TGTGCCAGCAGCTTGTCGCAGGGGAATAGCTATGGCTACACCTTC. Translation gives CASSLSQGNSYGYTF.

V usage is TRBV7-3 and J usage is TRBJ2-1; 7 bases are shared with TRBD1. Germline CDR1 SGHTA, CDR2 FQGTGA. The CDR3 consists of 16 residues. The ends lost 5 bases at V and 4 bases at J; junction bases unmatched: 11. CDR3: CASSQSGGTRYNEQFF. CDR3 DNA: TGTGCCAGCAGCCAATCAGGGGGTACCCGTTACAATGAGCAGTTCTTC.

This chain joins TRBV9 and TRBJ2-7; 8 bases fit TRBD2. The CDR3 contains 14 residues. The V segment lost 4 bases and the J segment 4 bases; nucleotides outside the gene matches: 7. The germline gives CDR1 SGDLS, CDR2 YYNGEE. CDR3 coding DNA: TGTGCCAGCAGCAGCGGGACTAGGGGTTACGAGCAGTACTTC. This encodes CASSSGTRGYEQYF.

The V and J genes are TRBV6-1 and TRBJ1-2, with TRBD1 matching 9 bases. This CDR3 has 14 amino acids. The V and J ends lost 0 bases and 8 bases, in that order; junction bases with no gene match: 4. CDR1 MNHNS and CDR2 SASEGT come from the germline V gene. DNA of the CDR3: TGTGCCAGCAGTGAAGCGGGACAGGGTCAGGGCTACACCTTC. Translated, it gives CASSEAGQGQGYTF.

The gene calls are TRBV6-6 and TRBJ1-4; 8 nucleotides match TRBD1. Looked up from germline, CDR1 is MNHNY and CDR2 is SVGAGI (reference sequence). V lost 2 bases to trimming and J lost 6 bases; unmatched junction nucleotides: 5. CDR3 size: 15 residues. CDR3 sequence: CASSYPGQGDEKLFF. The CDR3, as DNA: TGTGCCAGCAGTTACCCAGGACAGGGCGATGAAAAACTGTTTTTT.

V is TRBV7-9 and J is TRBJ1-1, with D unresolved. The CDR3 is 16 residues long. V was clipped by 4 bases and J by 1 base, with 16 bases between them. Germline V gene data show CDR1 as SEHNR and CDR2 as FQNEAQ (reference sequence). CDR3 amino acids: CASSSHTNPSNTEAFF. The CDR3 DNA reads TGTGCCAGCAGCTCACACACCAATCCCTCGAACACTGAAGCTTTCTTT. Full variable domain (remainder filled in from reference TRBV7-9 and TRBJ1-1): DTGVSQNPRHKITKRGQNVTFRCDPISEHNRLYWYRQTLGQGPEFLTYFQNEAQLEKSRLLSDRFSAERPKGSFSTLEIQRTEQGDSAMYLCASSSHTNPSNTEAFFGQGTRLTVV.

The chain joins TRBV18 to TRBJ2-7; TRBD1 matches 9 bases. The trim removed 2 bases at V and 4 bases at J, leaving 12 bases unmatched. The CDR3 spans 17 residues. CDR1 and CDR2 (germline): KGHSH, LQKENI. CDR3 sequence reads: CASSPYVPGQGGYEQYF. DNA of the CDR3: TGTGCCAGCTCACCATACGTACCGGGACAGGGAGGGTACGAGCAGTACTTC.

The chain combines TRBV5-1 with TRBJ2-3; TRBD2 is a possible D gene (6 bases). The CDR3 sequence is 16 residues long. V lost 2 bases and J 0 bases, leaving 13 bases between the germline ends. Germline CDR1 SGHRS, CDR2 YFSETQ. The CDR3: CASSFNVGGSTDTQYF. DNA for the CDR3: TGCGCCAGCAGCTTCAATGTTGGGGGGAGCACAGATACGCAGTATTTT.

In the case of this clone: A read error may produce the germline difference seen at one junction end. The rearrangement joins TRBV30 to TRBJ2-7; weak D call: TRBD2 (5 bases). Germline lookup yields CDR1 GTSNPN and CDR2 SVGIG (reference sequence). The CDR3 covers 11 residues. CDR3 coding DNA: TGTGCCTGGAGTGTGGGAGCAGCCGTTCGTTTC. It translates to CAWSVGAAVRF.

V gene TRBV9 combines with J gene TRBJ2-1, with D tentatively TRBD2 (6 bases). This CDR3 region has 15 residues. V was pared by 0 bases and J by 3 bases, with 10 bases between. Germline loops: CDR1 SGDLS, CDR2 YYNGEE. The CDR3 DNA is TGTGCCAGCAGCGTAGCGGGAGAAAACTACAATGAGCAGTTCTTC. It is translated as CASSVAGENYNEQFF.

The chain is built from TRBV28 and TRBJ1-3; D uncertain. The CDR3 contains 14 residues. V lost 3 bases, J lost 3 bases, and 9 bases lay in between. Germline V gene lookup returns CDR1 MDHEN and CDR2 SYDVKM. Written as DNA, the CDR3 is TGTGCCAGCAGTTTGACGGGAATTGGAAACACCATATATTTT. This gives the protein CASSLTGIGNTIYF.

This rearrangement joins TRBV7-7 to TRBJ1-4; 9 bases match TRBD1. The V segment lost 1 base and the J segment 4 bases; nucleotides outside the gene matches: 10. CDR3 length: 18 amino acids. Germline V gives CDR1 SSHAT, CDR2 FNYEAQ (reference sequence). The CDR3 is CASSLDSTGGLYNEKLFF. In DNA, the CDR3 is TGTGCCAGCAGCTTAGATTCGACAGGGGGGCTTTATAATGAAAAACTGTTTTTT.